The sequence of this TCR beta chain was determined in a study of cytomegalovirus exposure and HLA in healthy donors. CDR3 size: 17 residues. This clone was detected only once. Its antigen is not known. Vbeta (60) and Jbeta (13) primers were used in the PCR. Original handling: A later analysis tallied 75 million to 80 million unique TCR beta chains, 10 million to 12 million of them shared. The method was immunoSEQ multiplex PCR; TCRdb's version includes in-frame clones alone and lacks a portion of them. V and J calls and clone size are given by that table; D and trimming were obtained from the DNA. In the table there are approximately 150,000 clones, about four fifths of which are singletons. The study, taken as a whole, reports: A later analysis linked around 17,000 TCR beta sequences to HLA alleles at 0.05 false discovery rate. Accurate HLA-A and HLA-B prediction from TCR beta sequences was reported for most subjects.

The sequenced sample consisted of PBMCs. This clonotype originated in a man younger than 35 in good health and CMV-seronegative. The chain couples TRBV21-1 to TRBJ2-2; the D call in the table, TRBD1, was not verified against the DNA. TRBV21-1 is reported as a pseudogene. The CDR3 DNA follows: TGTGCCAGCAGCAAAGCATTGACAGGGGCGAACACCGGGGAGCTGTTTTTT. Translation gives CASSKALTGANTGELFF.